The 12 T cell receptor beta chains listed next were all sequenced from one sample in a study of cytomegalovirus exposure and HLA in healthy donors. Method: immunoSEQ multiplex PCR; TCRdb's copy keeps in-frame clones and lacks some. Of roughly 56,000 clones in the sample, 91% were seen once. Sequenced sample: PBMCs. These receptors came from a woman younger than 45 in good health and CMV-seronegative.

The rearrangement joins TRBV30 to TRBJ2-7; the match to TRBD2 covers 7 bases. J gave up 2 bases and V 6 bases, and 10 bases lay outside the gene matches. Germline V lookup: CDR1 GTSNPN, CDR2 SVGIG (reference sequence). The CDR3 consists of 14 residues. The CDR3 DNA reads TGTGCCTGTTTGGTGGCGGGAGATCCCTACGAGCAGTACTTC. Translating gives CACLVAGDPYEQYF.

The chain carries TRBV10-3 and TRBJ2-3; D is ambiguous. V lost 4 bases and J lost 0, with 8 bases in between. The V gene's germline CDR1 is ENHRY and CDR2 SYGVKD. The CDR3 spans 14 residues. Here the CDR3 DNA reads TGTGCCATCAGTGGGGCCACTAGCACAGATACGCAGTATTTT. The encoded protein is CAISGATSTDTQYF.

The chain carries TRBV2 and TRBJ1-4; tentative D call: TRBD1 (6 bases). The V end was cut by 4 bases, the J end by 6 bases, with 15 bases between. The CDR3 runs 15 residues. Germline V lookup: CDR1 SNHLY, CDR2 FYNNEI. As DNA, the CDR3 is TGTGCCAGCAGTGGACAGGCCGCGAATCATGAAAAACTGTTTTTT. It codes for CASSGQAANHEKLFF. The variable domain in full, with the rest retrieved from reference TRBV2 and TRBJ1-4, is EPEVTQTPSHQVTQMGQEVILRCVPISNHLYFYWYRQILGQKVEFLVSFYNNEISEKSEIFDDQFSVERPDGSNFTLKIRSTKLEDSAMYFCASSGQAANHEKLFFGSGTQLSVL.

The chain employs TRBV5-4 and TRBJ2-1; 10 nucleotides line up with TRBD2. V was clipped by 0 bases and J by 8 bases; unmatched bases: 8. This CDR3 contains 16 residues. Germline CDR1 reads SGHNT; CDR2 reads YYREEE (reference sequence). The CDR3 reads CASSLDSGTSDYEQFF. CDR3 DNA: TGTGCCAGCAGCTTGGACTCCGGGACTAGCGATTATGAGCAGTTCTTC.

The chain carries TRBV5-1 and TRBJ1-1, with 7 bases that match TRBD1. CDR1 and CDR2 (germline): SGHRS, YFSETQ. The length of the CDR3 is 14 residues. V lost 0 bases, J lost 5 bases, and 4 bases stayed unmatched. CDR3 protein: CASSLASGGTEAFF. The CDR3 DNA is TGCGCCAGCAGCTTGGCTTCAGGGGGGACTGAAGCTTTCTTT.

Only one count was recorded for this clone. The J gene is TRBJ2-3, the V gene TRBV11-1, with D possibly being TRBD2 (5 bases). Germline-derived CDR1 and CDR2 are SGHAT and FQDESV (reference sequence). Trimming took 3 bases from V and 1 from J, leaving 11 bases between them. The CDR3 consists of 15 residues. The CDR3 loop is CASSFRGVGTDTQYF. For the CDR3, the DNA is TGTGCCAGCAGCTTCCGGGGAGTGGGCACAGATACGCAGTATTTT.

The chain has TRBV30 and TRBJ2-3; TRBD2 might be the D (5 bases). The V gene lost 4 bases and the J gene lost 3 bases, with 17 bases spanning the gap. The CDR3 is made up of 15 amino acids. Per the germline V gene, CDR1 is GTSNPN and CDR2 is SVGIG (reference sequence). DNA of the CDR3: TGTGCCTGGACATTTCTCGAGGGAGCGACAGATACGCAGTATTTT. It is translated as CAWTFLEGATDTQYF.

The chain links TRBV18 to TRBJ1-1, with 7 bases aligning to TRBD1. The trim removed 1 base at V and 1 base at J, leaving 6 bases unmatched. From germline, CDR1 is KGHSH and CDR2 LQKENI. The CDR3 sequence is 16 residues long. The CDR3 DNA sequence: TGTGCCAGCTCACCACGACGAGGGGGCGGGAACACTGAAGCTTTCTTT. Translated: CASSPRRGGGNTEAFF.

This chain uses TRBV6-1 with TRBJ2-7, with 9 bases fitting TRBD1. The CDR3 runs to 15 residues. Trimming took 7 bases from V and 9 from J; bases not matched to a gene: 16. Germline CDR1 and CDR2: MNHNS and SASEGT. CDR3 in amino acids: CASTYRSGTGSPQYF. CDR3 DNA sequence: TGTGCCAGCACCTACCGCTCCGGGACAGGGAGCCCGCAGTACTTC.

This chain uses TRBV14 with TRBJ2-5, with 9 bases matching TRBD1. CDR1 and CDR2 from the germline V gene are SGHDN and FVKESK. The CDR3 has 17 amino acids. Trimming at V came to 3 bases and at J to 3 bases, leaving 11 bases not matched to a gene. The CDR3 DNA reads as TGTGCCAGCAGCCACCATACTGGGGGACAGGGAGAAGAGACCCAGTACTTC. Amino acid sequence: CASSHHTGGQGEETQYF.

This chain links TRBV5-1 with TRBJ2-1; tentative D call: TRBD2 (6 bases). This CDR3 is built from 15 residues. With 5 bases removed from V and 2 bases from J, the gap between germline ends came to 14 bases. Germline-derived CDR1 and CDR2 are SGHRS and YFSETQ. The CDR3 protein is CASSAVEGPYNEQFF. CDR3 DNA: TGCGCCAGCAGTGCAGTGGAGGGACCCTACAATGAGCAGTTCTTC.

This clone was observed a few times. The genes are TRBV15 and TRBJ1-5; D gene uncertain. V lost 0 bases, J lost 6 bases, and 9 bases lay in between. Germline CDR1 is LNHNV and CDR2 is YYDKDF (reference sequence). The CDR3 is made up of 14 amino acids. This CDR3 reads CATSRDIAGQPQHF. CDR3 DNA: TGTGCCACCAGCAGAGACATTGCGGGTCAGCCCCAGCATTTT.